The clone carrying this T cell receptor beta chain turned up a few times. Antigen: not known. Single viable CD3+CD4+CD8-CD45RO+ cells were sorted as the memory CD4+ T cells. The data were obtained in a study of memory CD4+ T cells and cytomegalovirus serostatus. Clones were read by immunoSEQ multiplex PCR, and TCRdb kept only the in-frame ones, dropping some. The sample has under 100,000 clones; 80% are singletons. Study conclusions and caveats: Each of approximately 73 CMV-associated TCRbeta sequences occurred in one to five individuals. Suggested: most of the CMV-linked TCR signature lies in CD4+ memory cells.

Sequenced: memory CD4+ T cells from blood. The sequence came from an adult in good health and CMV-seronegative.

CDR3 DNA: TGCGCCAGCAGCTGGACTAGCGGGGGGGTATATGAGCAGTTCTTC. It yields the protein CASSWTSGGVYEQFF. The chain is built from TRBV5-1 and TRBJ2-1; 15 nucleotides match TRBD2. J gave up 8 bases and V 3 bases, and 3 bases lay outside the gene matches. The CDR3 length is 15 residues. The germline gives CDR1 SGHRS, CDR2 YFSETQ.